This TCR beta chain was recorded in a study of molecular identifiers for immune sequencing clone quantification. The CDR3 loop spans 15 amino acids. Germline assignment: CDR1 MNHNS and CDR2 SASEGT. V dropped 1 base and J dropped 4 bases, with 14 bases sitting between them. Bulk TCR libraries used previously described methods and listed TCR primers. A single record per CDR3 protein comes from TCRdb applying MiXCR to the PCR reads. The sample consists of about 320,000 distinct CDR3 sequences, roughly 23% of them appearing once. Material: naive CD8+ T cells from blood, with Jurkat cell RNA spiked in. Subset indicated: FACS-sorted CD8+CD4-CCR7+CD45RA+ naive T cells. The chain uses TRBV6-1 and TRBJ2-7; D might be TRBD1 (5 bases). The TCR sequence derives from a human donor in good health. Some libraries in this study had Jurkat cell RNA spiked in. The DNA of the CDR3 is TGTGCCAGCAGTGAAGATTCAGGGCAGGTTTACGAGCAGTACTTC. Amino acids: CASSEDSGQVYEQYF.